The entry below describes one TCR beta chain. The target antigen is unknown. The CDR3 extends over 14 amino acids. Germline CDR1 is MDHEN and CDR2 is SYDVKM. V dropped 1 base and J dropped 7; count of bases not matched to a gene: 4. The PCR used 60 Vbeta and 13 Jbeta primers. TCRdb's table, derived via immunoSEQ multiplex PCR, lists solely in-frame clones and lacks some. The sample holds roughly 120,000 clones, about 16% seen once. These data come from a study of cytomegalovirus exposure and HLA in healthy donors. Study-level background: Ancestry clustering placed about 86% of 350 to 500 genotyped donors in the Caucasian-associated cluster. Study-wide findings and caveats: The study carried out a later analysis of TCR beta sequences. It associated approximately 17,000 of them with specific HLA alleles at a false discovery rate of 0.05.

V gene TRBV28 combines with J gene TRBJ1-2, with TRBD1 identical over 9 bases. The sequencing input was PBMCs. The origin of this receptor is a woman aged 18-29 years in good health and CMV-seronegative. The CDR3 nucleotides read TGTGCCAGCAGTTTATTACGGGGACAGGGTGGCTACACCTTC. Amino acids: CASSLLRGQGGYTF.